The 7 T cell receptor beta chains below all came from one sample that was sequenced in a study of blood T cell repertoires in COVID-19. The method was immunoSEQ multiplex PCR; TCRdb's version includes in-frame clones alone and lacks a portion of them. The table shows 100,000 to 150,000 clones, with 70% to 80% occurring only once. The specimen was peripheral blood. These receptors were taken from a human donor in a cohort sampled during active COVID-19.

The CDR3 sequence is CASSAPLNTGELFF. CDR3 coding DNA: TGTGCCAGCAGCGCCCCACTGAACACCGGGGAGCTGTTTTTT. The chain carries TRBV9 and TRBJ2-2; no reliable D call. Deletions cut 3 bases from V and 1 base from J, with 7 bases between. CDR1 and CDR2 (germline): SGDLS, YYNGEE. This CDR3 is 14 amino acids long.

This clone was counted between two and nine times. V and J are TRBV7-9 and TRBJ2-7; 7 bases fit TRBD1. The length of the CDR3 is 14 residues. J lost 1 base, V lost 5 bases, and 5 bases had no gene match. CDR1 SEHNR and CDR2 FQNEAQ come from the germline V gene (reference sequence). CDR3 coding DNA: TGTGCCAGCAGCCGGACAGGCCTTTCCTACGAGCAGTACTTC. This encodes CASSRTGLSYEQYF. The complete variable domain, with remaining parts taken from reference TRBV7-9 and TRBJ2-7, reads DTGVSQNPRHKITKRGQNVTFRCDPISEHNRLYWYRQTLGQGPEFLTYFQNEAQLEKSRLLSDRFSAERPKGSFSTLEIQRTEQGDSAMYLCASSRTGLSYEQYFGPGTRLTVT.

The chain recombines TRBV13 with TRBJ1-3, with 7 positions matching TRBD1. CDR1 and CDR2 (germline): PRHDT, FYEKMQ (reference sequence). This CDR3 spans 16 amino acids. With 5 bases clipped from V and 0 bases from J, the junction kept 7 bases outside the gene matches. The CDR3 sequence is CASSRRGTASGNTIYF. The CDR3 region has the DNA TGTGCCAGCAGCCGTCGAGGGACAGCCTCTGGAAACACCATATATTTT.

J is TRBJ1-4 and V is TRBV2; 7 nucleotides line up with TRBD1. The CDR3 extends over 13 amino acids. Germline CDR1 is SNHLY and CDR2 is FYNNEI. V shed 8 bases and J 8 bases; nucleotides not matched to a gene: 8. The CDR3 DNA reads as TGTGCCAGCGCCGTAATAGGGGGCGAAAAACTGTTTTTT. This gives the protein CASAVIGGEKLFF.

The table lists this clone with a few counts. This chain connects TRBV6-5 to TRBJ1-4; no clear D. V lost 6 bases and J lost 3, with 14 bases in between. The CDR3 contains 15 residues. The V gene's germline CDR1 is MNHEY and CDR2 SVGAGI. The CDR3 sequence: CASSSGRVANEKLFF. CDR3 in DNA: TGTGCCAGCAGCTCTGGGAGGGTGGCTAATGAAAAACTGTTTTTT.

This clone has just a few counts. The chain recombines TRBV6-5 with TRBJ1-2; 8 bases are shared with TRBD1. This CDR3 region has 14 residues. The ends lost 6 bases at V and 3 bases at J; junction bases unmatched: 6. In germline, CDR1 is MNHEY, CDR2 SVGAGI. This CDR3 reads CASRNLDRDYGYTF. The CDR3 DNA is TGTGCCAGCAGAAATCTGGACAGGGACTATGGCTACACCTTC.

This chain's CDR3 is CASSVGTSGQETQYF. CDR3 nucleotide sequence: TGTGCCAGCAGCGTCGGGACTAGCGGACAAGAGACCCAGTACTTC. The chain links TRBV9 to TRBJ2-5; the match to TRBD2 covers 11 bases. The germline gives CDR1 SGDLS, CDR2 YYNGEE. The CDR3 has 15 residues. J gave up 2 bases and V 2 bases, and 2 bases lay outside the gene matches.